This T cell receptor beta chain was obtained from a study of blood T cell repertoires in COVID-19. Assay: immunoSEQ multiplex PCR; the TCRdb copy retains only in-frame clones and omits some. Among approximately 11,000 clones listed, about 90% were seen once. CDR3 length: 14 amino acids. The germline gives CDR1 SGHVS, CDR2 FQNEAQ. V was shortened by 4 bases and J by 1 base, with 10 bases between the two germline ends. The chain has TRBV7-8 and TRBJ1-1; tentatively, D is TRBD1 (5 bases). The specimen was peripheral blood. The sequence derives from a human donor in a cohort sampled during active COVID-19. The CDR3 region has the DNA TGTGCCAGCAGCTGGCAGGGATCGAACACTGAAGCTTTCTTT. Protein sequence: CASSWQGSNTEAFF. The whole variable domain, filled in from reference TRBV7-8 and TRBJ1-1, reads GAGVSQSPRYKVAKRGQDVALRCDPISGHVSLFWYQQALGQGPEFLTYFQNEAQLDKSGLPSDRFFAERPEGSVSTLKIQRTQQEDSAVYLCASSWQGSNTEAFFGQGTRLTVV.